This entry describes one T cell receptor beta chain. The data are from a study of CXCR3-negative and CXCR3-positive naive CD8 T cells. The CDR3 has 17 amino acids. The germline gives CDR1 SGHTA, CDR2 FQGNSA. Via 5' RACE with UMI labels, TRB cDNA libraries were prepared. TCRdb reprocessed the 5' RACE reads, keeping one entry per CDR3 protein, no DNA. Seen in this sample are around 92,000 distinct CDR3 sequences; the ten most common clones hold over 1.5%. The chain uses TRBV7-2 and TRBJ2-1; TCRdb indicates TRBD2, and absent DNA this call remains unverified. The TCR sequence derives from a human donor in good health. Some clones in this sample may be carry-over from other donors' samples. Sequenced input: naive CXCR3- CD8+ T cells from blood. Sample subset: CD45RO-CCR7+CD27+CD95- naive CD8+ T cells lacking CXCR3 (TNR3-). The CDR3 is CASSLAGGLAGVDEQFF.